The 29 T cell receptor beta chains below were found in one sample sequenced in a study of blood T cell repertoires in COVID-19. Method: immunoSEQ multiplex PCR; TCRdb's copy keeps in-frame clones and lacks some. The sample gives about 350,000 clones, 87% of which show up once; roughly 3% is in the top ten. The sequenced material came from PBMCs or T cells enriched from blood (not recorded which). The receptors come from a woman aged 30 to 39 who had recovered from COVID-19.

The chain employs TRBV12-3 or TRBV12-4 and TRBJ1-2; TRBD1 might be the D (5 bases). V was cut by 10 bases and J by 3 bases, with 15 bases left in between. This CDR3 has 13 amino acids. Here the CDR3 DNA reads TGTGCCACTTTTGGGGCCGGCGACTATGGCTACACCTTC. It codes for CATFGAGDYGYTF.

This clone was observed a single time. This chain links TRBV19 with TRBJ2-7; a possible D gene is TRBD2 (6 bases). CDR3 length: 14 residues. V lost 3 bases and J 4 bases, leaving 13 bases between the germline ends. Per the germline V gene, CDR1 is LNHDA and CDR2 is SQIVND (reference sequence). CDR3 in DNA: TGTGCCAGTAGTATCCGGGGCGGGATATACGAGCAGTACTTC. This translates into CASSIRGGIYEQYF.

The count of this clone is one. CDR3 region: CASSPGQGRNTEAFF. The CDR3 DNA follows: TGTGCCAGCAGCCCCGGACAGGGAAGGAACACTGAAGCTTTCTTT. V usage is TRBV5-6 and J usage is TRBJ1-1; 8 nucleotides align to TRBD1. J was trimmed by 1 base and V by 4 bases; bases with no gene match: 6. The CDR3 has 15 residues. Germline CDR1 reads SGHDT; CDR2 reads YYEEEE.

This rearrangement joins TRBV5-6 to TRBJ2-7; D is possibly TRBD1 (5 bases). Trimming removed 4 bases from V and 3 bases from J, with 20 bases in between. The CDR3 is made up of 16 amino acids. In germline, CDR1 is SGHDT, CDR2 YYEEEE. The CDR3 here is CASSDSGQGTGYEQYF. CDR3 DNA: TGTGCCAGCAGCGATTCCGGTCAGGGTACGGGCTACGAGCAGTACTTC.

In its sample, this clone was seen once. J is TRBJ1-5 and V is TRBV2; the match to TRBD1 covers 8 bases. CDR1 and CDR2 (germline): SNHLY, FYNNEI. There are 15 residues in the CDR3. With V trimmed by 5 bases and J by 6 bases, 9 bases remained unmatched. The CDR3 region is CASSNQGAEGQPQHF. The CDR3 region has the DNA TGTGCCAGCAGTAACCAGGGGGCGGAGGGTCAGCCCCAGCATTTT.

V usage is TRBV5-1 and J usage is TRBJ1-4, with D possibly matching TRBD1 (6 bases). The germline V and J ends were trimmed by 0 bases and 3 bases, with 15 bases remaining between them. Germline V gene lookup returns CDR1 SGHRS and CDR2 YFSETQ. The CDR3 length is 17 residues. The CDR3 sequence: CASSLVVGRGPNEKLFF. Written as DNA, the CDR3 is TGCGCCAGCAGCTTGGTCGTGGGCAGGGGACCTAATGAAAAACTGTTTTTT.

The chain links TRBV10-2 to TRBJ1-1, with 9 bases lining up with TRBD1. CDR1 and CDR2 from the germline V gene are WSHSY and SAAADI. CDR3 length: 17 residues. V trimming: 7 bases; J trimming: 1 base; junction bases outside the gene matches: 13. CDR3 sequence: CASTTAQGAPRNTEAFF. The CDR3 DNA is TGCGCCAGCACGACCGCACAGGGGGCCCCCAGGAACACTGAAGCTTTCTTT.

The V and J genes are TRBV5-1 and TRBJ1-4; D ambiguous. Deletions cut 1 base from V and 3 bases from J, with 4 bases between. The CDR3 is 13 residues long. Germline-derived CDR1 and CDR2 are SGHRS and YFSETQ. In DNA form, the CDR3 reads TGCGCCAGCAGCTTGTCGGCTAATGAAAAACTGTTTTTT. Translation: CASSLSANEKLFF.

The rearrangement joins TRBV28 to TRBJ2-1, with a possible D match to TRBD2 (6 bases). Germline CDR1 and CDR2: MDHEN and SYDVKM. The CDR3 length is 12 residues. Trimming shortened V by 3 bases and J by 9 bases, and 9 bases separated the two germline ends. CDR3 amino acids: CASSFLGGEQFF. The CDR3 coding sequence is TGTGCCAGCAGTTTCCTCGGGGGTGAGCAGTTCTTC.

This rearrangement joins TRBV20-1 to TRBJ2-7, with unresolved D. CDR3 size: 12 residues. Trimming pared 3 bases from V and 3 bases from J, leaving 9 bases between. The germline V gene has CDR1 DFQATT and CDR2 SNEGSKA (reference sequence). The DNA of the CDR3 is TGCAGTGCTAGTCGTACAGTCTACGAGCAGTACTTC. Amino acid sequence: CSASRTVYEQYF.

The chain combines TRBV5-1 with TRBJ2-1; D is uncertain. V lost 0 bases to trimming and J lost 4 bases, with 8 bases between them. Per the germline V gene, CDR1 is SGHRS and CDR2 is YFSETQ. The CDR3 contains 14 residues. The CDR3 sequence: CASSLGARYNEQFF. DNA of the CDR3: TGCGCCAGCAGCTTGGGGGCCAGATACAATGAGCAGTTCTTC.

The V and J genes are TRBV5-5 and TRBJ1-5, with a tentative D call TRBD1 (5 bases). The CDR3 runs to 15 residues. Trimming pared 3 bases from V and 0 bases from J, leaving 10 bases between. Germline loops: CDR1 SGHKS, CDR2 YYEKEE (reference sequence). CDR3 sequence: CASSSRGLSNQPQHF. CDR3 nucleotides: TGTGCCAGCAGCTCAAGGGGCCTTAGCAATCAGCCCCAGCATTTT.

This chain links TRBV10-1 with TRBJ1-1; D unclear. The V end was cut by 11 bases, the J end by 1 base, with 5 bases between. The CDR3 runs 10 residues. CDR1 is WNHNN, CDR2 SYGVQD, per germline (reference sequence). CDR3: CAFGNTEAFF. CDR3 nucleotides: TGCGCCTTCGGGAACACTGAAGCTTTCTTT.

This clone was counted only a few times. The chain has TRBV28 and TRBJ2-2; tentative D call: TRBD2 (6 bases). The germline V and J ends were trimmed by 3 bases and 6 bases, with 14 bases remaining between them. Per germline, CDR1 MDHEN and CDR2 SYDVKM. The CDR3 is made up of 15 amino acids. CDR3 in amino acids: CASSLGGTWSGELFF. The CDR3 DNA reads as TGTGCCAGCAGTTTGGGCGGGACTTGGTCCGGGGAGCTGTTTTTT.

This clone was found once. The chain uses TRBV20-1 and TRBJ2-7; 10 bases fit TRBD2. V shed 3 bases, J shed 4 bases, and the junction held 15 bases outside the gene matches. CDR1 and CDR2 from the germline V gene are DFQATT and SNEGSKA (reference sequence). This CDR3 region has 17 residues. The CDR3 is CSASWLAGAQRMYEQYF. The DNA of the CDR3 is TGCAGTGCTAGTTGGCTAGCGGGAGCTCAAAGGATGTACGAGCAGTACTTC.

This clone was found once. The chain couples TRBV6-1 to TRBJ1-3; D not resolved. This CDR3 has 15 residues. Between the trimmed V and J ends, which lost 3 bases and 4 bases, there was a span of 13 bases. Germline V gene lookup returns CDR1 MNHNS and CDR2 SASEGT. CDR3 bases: TGTGCCAGCAGTGAGAGGGTTATAGGCGGAAACACCATATATTTT. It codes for CASSERVIGGNTIYF.

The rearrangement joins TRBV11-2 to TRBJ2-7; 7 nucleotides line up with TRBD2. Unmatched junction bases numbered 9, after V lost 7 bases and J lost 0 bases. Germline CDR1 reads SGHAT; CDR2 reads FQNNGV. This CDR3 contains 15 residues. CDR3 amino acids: CASTPPRGVSYEQYF. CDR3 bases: TGTGCCAGCACCCCCCCACGGGGGGTCTCCTACGAGCAGTACTTC.

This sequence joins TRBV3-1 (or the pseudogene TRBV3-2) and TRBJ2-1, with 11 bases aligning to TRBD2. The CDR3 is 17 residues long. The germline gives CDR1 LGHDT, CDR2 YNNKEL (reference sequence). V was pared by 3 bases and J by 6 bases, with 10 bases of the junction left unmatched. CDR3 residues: CASSQRQGLAAANEQFF. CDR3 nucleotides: TGTGCCAGCAGCCAGCGTCAGGGACTAGCGGCGGCCAATGAGCAGTTCTTC.

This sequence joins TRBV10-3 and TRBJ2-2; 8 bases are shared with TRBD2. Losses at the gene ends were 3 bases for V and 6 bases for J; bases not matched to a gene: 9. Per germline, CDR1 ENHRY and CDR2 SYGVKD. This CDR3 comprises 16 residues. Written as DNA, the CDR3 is TGTGCCATCAGTGACAATACGGGAGGGGAGGCCGGGGAGCTGTTTTTT. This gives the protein CAISDNTGGEAGELFF.

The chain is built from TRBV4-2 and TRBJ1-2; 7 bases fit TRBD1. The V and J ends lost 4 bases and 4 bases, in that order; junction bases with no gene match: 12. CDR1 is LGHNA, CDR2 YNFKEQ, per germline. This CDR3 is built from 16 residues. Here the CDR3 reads CASSPQEGAGGYGYTF. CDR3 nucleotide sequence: TGTGCCAGCAGCCCTCAGGAGGGGGCGGGCGGCTATGGCTACACCTTC.

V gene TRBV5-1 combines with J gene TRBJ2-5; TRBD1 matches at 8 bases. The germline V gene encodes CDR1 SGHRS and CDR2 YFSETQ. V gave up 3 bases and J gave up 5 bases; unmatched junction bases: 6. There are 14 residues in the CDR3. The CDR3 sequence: CASSSIRTGETQYF. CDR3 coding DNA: TGCGCCAGCAGCTCTATCCGGACAGGGGAGACCCAGTACTTC.

CDR3 coding DNA: TGTGCCAGCAGTTACAGTGCCGGAGGTTCCTACGAGCAGTACTTC. Translation: CASSYSAGGSYEQYF. The rearrangement links TRBV6-5 to TRBJ2-7; possibly TRBD2 for D (5 bases). The germline gives CDR1 MNHEY, CDR2 SVGAGI. V was shortened by 2 bases and J by 1 base, with 12 bases between the two germline ends. CDR3 length equals 15 residues.

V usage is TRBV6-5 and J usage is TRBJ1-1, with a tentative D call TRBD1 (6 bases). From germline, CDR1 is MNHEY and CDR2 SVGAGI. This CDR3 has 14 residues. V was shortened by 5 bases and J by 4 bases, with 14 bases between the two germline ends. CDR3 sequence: CASSLTGSSTEAFF. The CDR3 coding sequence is TGTGCCAGCAGTCTAACAGGGTCGTCCACTGAAGCTTTCTTT.

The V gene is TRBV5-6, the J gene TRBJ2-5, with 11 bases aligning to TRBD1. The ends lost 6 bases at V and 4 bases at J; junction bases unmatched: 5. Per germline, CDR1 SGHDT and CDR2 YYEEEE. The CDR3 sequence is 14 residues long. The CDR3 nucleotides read TGTGCCAGCACCGCGGACAGGGGGCGAGAGACCCAGTACTTC. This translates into CASTADRGRETQYF. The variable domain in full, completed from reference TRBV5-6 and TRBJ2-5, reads DAGVTQSPTHLIKTRGQQVTLRCSPKSGHDTVSWYQQALGQGPQFIFQYYEEEERQRGNFPDRFSGHQFPNYSSELNVNALLLGDSALYLCASTADRGRETQYFGPGTRLLVL.

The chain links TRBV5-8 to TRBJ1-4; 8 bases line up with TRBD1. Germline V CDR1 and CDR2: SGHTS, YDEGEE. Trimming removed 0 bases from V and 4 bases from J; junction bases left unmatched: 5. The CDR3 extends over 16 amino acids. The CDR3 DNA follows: TGTGCCAGCAGCTTGGGGCAGGGGGCAGATAATGAAAAACTGTTTTTT. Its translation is CASSLGQGADNEKLFF.

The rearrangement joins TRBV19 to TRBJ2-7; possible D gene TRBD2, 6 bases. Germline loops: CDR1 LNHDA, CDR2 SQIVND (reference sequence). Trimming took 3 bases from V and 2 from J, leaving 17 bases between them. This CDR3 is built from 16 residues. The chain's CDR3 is CASSIFAGLATYEQYF. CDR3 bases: TGTGCCAGTAGTATCTTCGCGGGGCTAGCGACCTACGAGCAGTACTTC.

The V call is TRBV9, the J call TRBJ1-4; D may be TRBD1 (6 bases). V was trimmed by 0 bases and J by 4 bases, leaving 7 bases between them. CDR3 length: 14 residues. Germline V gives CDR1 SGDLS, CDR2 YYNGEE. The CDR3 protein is CASSVVDSNEKLFF. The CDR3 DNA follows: TGTGCCAGCAGCGTAGTGGACAGTAATGAAAAACTGTTTTTT.

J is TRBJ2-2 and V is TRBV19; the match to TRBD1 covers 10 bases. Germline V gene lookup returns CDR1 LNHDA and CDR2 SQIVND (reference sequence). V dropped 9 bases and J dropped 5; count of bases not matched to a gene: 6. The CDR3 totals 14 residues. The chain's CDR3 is CASLRTGGTGELFF. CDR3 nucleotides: TGTGCCAGCCTGAGGACAGGGGGTACCGGGGAGCTGTTTTTT.

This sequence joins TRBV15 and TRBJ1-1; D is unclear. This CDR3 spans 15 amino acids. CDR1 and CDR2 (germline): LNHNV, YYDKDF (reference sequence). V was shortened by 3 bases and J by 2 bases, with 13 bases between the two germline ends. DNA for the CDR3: TGTGCCACCAGCAGGGCGCTCGGGGTTAACACTGAAGCTTTCTTT. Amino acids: CATSRALGVNTEAFF.